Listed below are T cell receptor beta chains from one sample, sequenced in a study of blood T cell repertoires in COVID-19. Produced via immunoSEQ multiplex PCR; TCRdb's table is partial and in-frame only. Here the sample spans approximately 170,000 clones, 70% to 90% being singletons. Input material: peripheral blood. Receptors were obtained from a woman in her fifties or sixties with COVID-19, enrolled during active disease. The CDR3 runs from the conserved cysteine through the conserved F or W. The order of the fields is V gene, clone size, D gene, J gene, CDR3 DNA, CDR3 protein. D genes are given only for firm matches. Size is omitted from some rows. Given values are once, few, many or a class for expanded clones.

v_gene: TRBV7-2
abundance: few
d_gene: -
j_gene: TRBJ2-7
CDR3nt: TGTGCCAGCAGCTTAGGAGCCTTAGCGACCTACGAGCAGTACTTC
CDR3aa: CASSLGALATYEQYF

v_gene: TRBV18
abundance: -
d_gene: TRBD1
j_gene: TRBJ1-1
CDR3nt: TGTGCCAGCTCACGGACAGGCACAACTGAAGCTTTCTTT
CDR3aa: CASSRTGTTEAFF

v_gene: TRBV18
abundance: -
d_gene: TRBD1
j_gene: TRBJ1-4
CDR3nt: TGTGCCAGCTCACCTGCAGGGGGCGGGTTGAATGAAAAACTGTTTTTT
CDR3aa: CASSPAGGGLNEKLFF

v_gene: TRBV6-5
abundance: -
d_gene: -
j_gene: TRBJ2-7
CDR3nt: TGTGCCAGCTCGAGGCCGTCTGAGAGCTCCTACGAGCAGTACTTC
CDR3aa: CASSRPSESSYEQYF

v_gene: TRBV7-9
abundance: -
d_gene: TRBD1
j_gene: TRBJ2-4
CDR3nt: TGTGCCAGCAGCTTGCGGACAGGGGAAAACATTCAGTACTTC
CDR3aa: CASSLRTGENIQYF

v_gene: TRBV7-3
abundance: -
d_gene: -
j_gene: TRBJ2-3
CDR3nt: TGTGCCAGCAGCTCTCGGGGTGGGACAGATACGCAGTATTTT
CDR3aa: CASSSRGGTDTQYF

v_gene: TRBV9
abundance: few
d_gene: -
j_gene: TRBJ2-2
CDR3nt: TGTGCCAGCAGCGTAGCTACCGGGGAGCTGTTTTTT
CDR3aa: CASSVATGELFF

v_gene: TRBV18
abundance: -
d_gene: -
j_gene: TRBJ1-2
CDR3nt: TGTGCCAGCTCACCACAGGAGAACTATGGCTACACCTTC
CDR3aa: CASSPQENYGYTF

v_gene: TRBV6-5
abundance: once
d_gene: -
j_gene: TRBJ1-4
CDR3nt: TGTGCCAGCAGGTCCTCGGGGTTAGCTAATGAAAAACTGTTTTTT
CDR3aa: CASRSSGLANEKLFF

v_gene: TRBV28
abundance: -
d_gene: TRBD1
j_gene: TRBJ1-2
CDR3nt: TGTGCCAGCAGTTTCCCGGACAGGGAGGGCTATGGCTACACCTTC
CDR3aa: CASSFPDREGYGYTF

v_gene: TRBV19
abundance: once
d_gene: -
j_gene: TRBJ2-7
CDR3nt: TGTGCCAGTCGGTTTCGTAACGAGCAGTACTTC
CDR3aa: CASRFRNEQYF

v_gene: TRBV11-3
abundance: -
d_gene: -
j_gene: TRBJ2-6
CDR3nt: TGTGCCAGCAGCTTAGGCGAGTACTCTGGGGCCAACGTCCTGACTTTC
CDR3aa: CASSLGEYSGANVLTF

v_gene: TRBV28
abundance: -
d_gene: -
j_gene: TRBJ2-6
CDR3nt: TGTGCCACCCTGACAGCTTCTGGGGCCAACGTCCTGACTTTC
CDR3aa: CATLTASGANVLTF